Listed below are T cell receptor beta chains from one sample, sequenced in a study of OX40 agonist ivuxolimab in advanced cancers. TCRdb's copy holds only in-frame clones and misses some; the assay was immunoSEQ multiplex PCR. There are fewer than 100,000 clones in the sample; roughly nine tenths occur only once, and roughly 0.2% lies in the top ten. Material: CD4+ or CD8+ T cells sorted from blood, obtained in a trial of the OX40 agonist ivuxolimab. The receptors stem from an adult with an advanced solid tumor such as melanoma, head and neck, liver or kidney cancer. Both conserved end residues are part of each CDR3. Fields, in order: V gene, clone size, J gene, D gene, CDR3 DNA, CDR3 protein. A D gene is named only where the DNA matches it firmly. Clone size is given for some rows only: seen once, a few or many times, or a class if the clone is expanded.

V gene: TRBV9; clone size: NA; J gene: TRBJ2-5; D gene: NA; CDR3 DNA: TGTGCCAGCAGCGTAGGAGGGGGGCAAGAGACCCAGTACTTC; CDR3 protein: CASSVGGGQETQYF
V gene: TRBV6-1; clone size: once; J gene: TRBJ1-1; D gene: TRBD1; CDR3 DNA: TGTGCCAGCAGTGAAGCAGGGGGCCTGGGCACTGAAGCTTTCTTT; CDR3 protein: CASSEAGGLGTEAFF
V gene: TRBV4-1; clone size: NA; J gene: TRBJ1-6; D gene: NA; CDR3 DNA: TGCGCCAGCAGCCAAGAGGCTGGGTCCTATAATTCACCCCTCCACTTT; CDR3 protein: CASSQEAGSYNSPLHF
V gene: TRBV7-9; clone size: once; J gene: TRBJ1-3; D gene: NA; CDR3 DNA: TGTGCCAGCAGCATCAGGGTCTCTGGAAACACCATATATTTT; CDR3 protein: CASSIRVSGNTIYF
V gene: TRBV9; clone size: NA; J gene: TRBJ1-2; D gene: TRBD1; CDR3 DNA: TGTGCCAGCAGCGTAGTCGACAGGGGGCCTAGCTATGGCTACACCTTC; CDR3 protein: CASSVVDRGPSYGYTF
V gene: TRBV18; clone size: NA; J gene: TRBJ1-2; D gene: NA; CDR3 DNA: TGTGCCAGCTCACCGGAGACCGGGCCTAACTATGGCTACACCTTC; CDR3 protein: CASSPETGPNYGYTF
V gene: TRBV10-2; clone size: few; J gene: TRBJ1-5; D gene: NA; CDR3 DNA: TGCGCCAGCAGTGGGAACATTGAGGAGCCCCAGCATTTT; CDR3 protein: CASSGNIEEPQHF
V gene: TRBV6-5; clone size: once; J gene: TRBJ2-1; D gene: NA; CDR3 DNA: TGTGCCAGCAGTTACTCGCAGGGCAACAATGAGCAGTTCTTC; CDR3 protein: CASSYSQGNNEQFF
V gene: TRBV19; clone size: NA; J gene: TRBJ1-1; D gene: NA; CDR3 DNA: TGTGCCAGTAAACGGGTTGGGGTGAACACTGAAGCTTTCTTT; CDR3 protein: CASKRVGVNTEAFF
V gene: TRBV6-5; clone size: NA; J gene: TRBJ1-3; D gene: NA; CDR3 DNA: TGTGCCAGCAGTTACGGGCAAACAGGGAACACCATATATTTT; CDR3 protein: CASSYGQTGNTIYF
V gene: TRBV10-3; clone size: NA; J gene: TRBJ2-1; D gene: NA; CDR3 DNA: TGTGCCATCAGAGACAGAGGGGGTGAGCAGTTCTTC; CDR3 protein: CAIRDRGGEQFF
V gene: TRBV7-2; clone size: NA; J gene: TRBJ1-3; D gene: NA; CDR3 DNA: TGTGCCAGCAGCGGGGGCTGGTCTGGAAACACCATATATTTT; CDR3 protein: CASSGGWSGNTIYF
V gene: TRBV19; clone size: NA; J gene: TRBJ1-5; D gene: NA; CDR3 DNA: TGTGCCAGTTCTAACGCGCCTTATAGCAATCAGCCCCAGCATTTT; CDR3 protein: CASSNAPYSNQPQHF
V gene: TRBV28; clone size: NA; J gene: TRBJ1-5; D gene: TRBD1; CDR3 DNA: TGTGCCAGCAGTCTCAGGGGGAATAGGGTATTGGCCCAGCATTTT; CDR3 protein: CASSLRGNRVLAQHF
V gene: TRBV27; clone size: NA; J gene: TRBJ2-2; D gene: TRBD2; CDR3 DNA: TGTGCCAGCAGGGTAGCGGGAGGGTTCGGGGAGCTGTTTTTT; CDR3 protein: CASRVAGGFGELFF
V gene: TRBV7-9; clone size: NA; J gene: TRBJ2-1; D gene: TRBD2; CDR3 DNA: TGTGCCAGCAGCACTAGGGACGCGGGAGACCCGTTCTTC; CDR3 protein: CASSTRDAGDPFF
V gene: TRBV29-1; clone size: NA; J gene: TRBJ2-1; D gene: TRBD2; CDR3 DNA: TGCAGCGTTGTGTCTAGCGGGAGAATTGTAGAGTTCTTC; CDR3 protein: CSVVSSGRIVEFF
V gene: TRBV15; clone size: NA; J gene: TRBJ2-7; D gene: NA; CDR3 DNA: TGTGCCACCAGCAGAGGGACAGTGCAGTACTTC; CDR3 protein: CATSRGTVQYF
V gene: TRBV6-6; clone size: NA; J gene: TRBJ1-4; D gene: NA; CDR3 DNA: TGTGCCACAACGCCGGCTAATGAAAAACTGTTTTTT; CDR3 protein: CATTPANEKLFF
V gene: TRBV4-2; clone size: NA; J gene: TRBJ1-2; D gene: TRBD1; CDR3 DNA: TGTGCCAGCAGCCAAGAGCCATCAGGGGGCGAGGGCTACACCTTC; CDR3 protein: CASSQEPSGGEGYTF
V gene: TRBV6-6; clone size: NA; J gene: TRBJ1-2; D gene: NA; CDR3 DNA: TGTGCCAGCAGTCCCGACGGAGACTATGGCTACACCTTC; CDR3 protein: CASSPDGDYGYTF
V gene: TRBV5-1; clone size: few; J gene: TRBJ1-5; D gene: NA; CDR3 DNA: TGCGCCAGCAGCTTGGACGGCAGGGGATATCAGCCCCAGCATTTT; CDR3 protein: CASSLDGRGYQPQHF
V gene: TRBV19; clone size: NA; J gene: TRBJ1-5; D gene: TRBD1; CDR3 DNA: TGTGCCAGTAGTTCAGAGGCAGGGGGACAGCCCCAGCATTTT; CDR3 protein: CASSSEAGGQPQHF
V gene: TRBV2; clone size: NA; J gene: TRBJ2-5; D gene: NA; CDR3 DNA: TGTGCCAGCAATTGGGAGGACCAAGAGACCCAGTACTTC; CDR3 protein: CASNWEDQETQYF
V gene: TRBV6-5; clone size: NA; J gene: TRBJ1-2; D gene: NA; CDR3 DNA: TGTGCCAGCAGCCCTCCACGGGGTGGGGACACCTTC; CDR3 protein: CASSPPRGGDTF
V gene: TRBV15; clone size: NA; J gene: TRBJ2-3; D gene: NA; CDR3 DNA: TGTGCCACCAGCAGCGGTAGCACAGATACGCAGTATTTT; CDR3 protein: CATSSGSTDTQYF
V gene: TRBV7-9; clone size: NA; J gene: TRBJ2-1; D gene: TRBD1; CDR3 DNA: TGTGCCAGCAGCTGGACAGGGGCGTCCAATGAGCAGTTCTTC; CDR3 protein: CASSWTGASNEQFF